The sequence of this TCR beta chain was determined in a study of CD8+ T cells in alopecia areata. Points on this clone: Its matching antigen is unknown.

The study, taken as a whole, reports: Elevated clonality characterized lesional scalp relative to normal scalp, particularly in alopecia totalis/universalis. When scalp samples are sequenced, resident alphabeta T cells of normal skin are also captured.

Trimming removed 5 bases from V and 3 bases from J, with 9 bases in between. This CDR3 comprises 13 residues. CDR1 and CDR2 (germline): SEHNR, FQNEAQ (reference sequence). Extraction of RNA preceded its reverse transcription into cDNA, which served as the sequencing template. Using immunoSEQ multiplex PCR, the repertoire was profiled, and TCRdb retains in-frame clones only, with some absent. The sample consists of over 90,000 clones, less than 70% of them appearing once. This chain links TRBV7-9 with TRBJ2-3; D is possibly TRBD2 (5 bases). This clonotype was sampled from a human donor in good health. Specimen: CD4+ T cells sorted from blood. In nucleotides, the CDR3 is TGTGCCAGCAGCCCTAGCAGAACAGATACGCAGTATTTT. Encoded protein: CASSPSRTDTQYF.